These 6 T cell receptor beta chains came from one sample sequenced in a study of early T cells in non-severe SARS-CoV-2 infection. Each CDR3 protein is one row after TCRdb ran MiXCR on the 5' RACE reads. The table has approximately 33,000 distinct CDR3 sequences, 3% to 4.5% seen once. Sequenced sample: whole blood. All receptors derive from an adult who was a healthcare worker with PCR-confirmed SARS-CoV-2 infection or an uninfected control (not recorded which).

The V and J genes are TRBV29-1 and TRBJ2-7, with TRBD2 matching over 8 bases. With V trimmed by 4 bases and J by 5 bases, 13 bases remained unmatched. The CDR3 length is 15 residues. CDR1 and CDR2 (germline): SQVTM, ANQGSEA. The CDR3 bases are TGCAGCGTTGTACAGGAAAGCGGGAGCGGGCACGAGCAGTACTTC. Its translation: CSVVQESGSGHEQYF.

This clonotype showed up many times. The chain joins TRBV18 to TRBJ1-2, with a possible D match to TRBD1 (5 bases). V was cut by 3 bases and J by 0 bases, with 23 bases left in between. CDR1 KGHSH and CDR2 LQKENI come from the germline V gene. CDR3 size: 19 residues. CDR3 DNA sequence: TGTGCCAGCTCACCGGACCCCCTCCGGACAAGGACGACTAACTATGGCTACACCTTC. Translated: CASSPDPLRTRTTNYGYTF.

This chain links TRBV12-3 or TRBV12-4 with TRBJ1-1; 7 nucleotides align to TRBD1. The CDR3 runs 14 residues. V was clipped by 5 bases and J by 5 bases; unmatched bases: 8. In nucleotides, the CDR3 is TGTGCCAGCAGTCCCCTACAGGGGAGGACTGAAGCTTTCTTT. Translating gives CASSPLQGRTEAFF.

This clonotype is medium-sized (0.01 to 0.1%) in the sample. The rearrangement uses TRBV5-6 and TRBJ2-1; D gene ambiguous. V was pared by 4 bases and J by 3 bases, with 17 bases between. Germline V CDR1 and CDR2: SGHDT, YYEEEE. There are 16 residues in the CDR3. Written as DNA, the CDR3 is TGTGCCAGCAGCATACCTTATGACCTTCTCTACAATGAGCAGTTCTTC. Translating gives CASSIPYDLLYNEQFF.

This clonotype occurred many times. This chain uses TRBV28 with TRBJ2-1; 10 nucleotides line up with TRBD2. The CDR3 spans 14 residues. Trimming at V came to 7 bases and at J to 4 bases, leaving 4 bases not matched to a gene. The germline V gene encodes CDR1 MDHEN and CDR2 SYDVKM. The CDR3 DNA reads as TGTGCCAGCACCCTAGCGGGAGAATACAATGAGCAGTTCTTC. Translated: CASTLAGEYNEQFF. The variable domain in full, with the rest retrieved from reference TRBV28 and TRBJ2-1, is DVKVTQSSRYLVKRTGEKVFLECVQDMDHENMFWYRQDPGLGLRLIYFSYDVKMKEKGDIPEGYSVSREKKERFSLILESASTNQTSMYLCASTLAGEYNEQFFGPGTRLTVL.

In this sample, this clonotype turned up many times. The rearrangement links TRBV7-9 to TRBJ1-2; 8 bases agree with TRBD1. The V segment lost 1 base and the J segment 8 bases; nucleotides outside the gene matches: 3. The CDR3 has 13 residues. The germline V gene has CDR1 SEHNR and CDR2 FQNEAQ (reference sequence). CDR3 region: CASSLGTGRGYTF. CDR3 sequence (DNA): TGTGCCAGCAGCTTAGGGACAGGGAGAGGCTACACCTTC.